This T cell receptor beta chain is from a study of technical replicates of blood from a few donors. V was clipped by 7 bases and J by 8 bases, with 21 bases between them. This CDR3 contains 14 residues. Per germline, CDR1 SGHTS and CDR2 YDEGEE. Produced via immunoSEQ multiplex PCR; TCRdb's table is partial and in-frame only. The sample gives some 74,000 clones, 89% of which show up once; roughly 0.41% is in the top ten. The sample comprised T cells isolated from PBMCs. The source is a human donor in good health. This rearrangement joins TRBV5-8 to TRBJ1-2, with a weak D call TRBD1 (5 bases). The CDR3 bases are TGTGCCAGCGGATCAGCAACAGGAATCGGAGGCTACACCTTC. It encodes CASGSATGIGGYTF. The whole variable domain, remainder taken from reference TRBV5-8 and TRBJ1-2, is EAGVTQSPTHLIKTRGQQATLRCSPISGHTSVYWYQQALGLGLQFLLWYDEGEERNRGNFPPRFSGRQFPNYSSELNVNALELEDSALYLCASGSATGIGGYTFGSGTRLTVV.